Listed below are T cell receptor beta chains from one sample, sequenced in a study of blood T cell repertoires in COVID-19. The method was immunoSEQ multiplex PCR; TCRdb's version includes in-frame clones alone and lacks a portion of them. This table has some 250,000 clones, around 86% appearing once. The sample taken for sequencing was peripheral blood. Source of these receptors: a woman aged 65 to 85 with active or convalescent COVID-19. The CDR3 runs from the conserved cysteine through the conserved F or W. A D gene is named only where the DNA matches it firmly. Some rows mark clone size as missing; the rest say once, few, many or name a class of expanded clone.

CASRIGQGGNQPQHF	TGTGCCAGCAGAATTGGACAGGGGGGGAATCAGCCCCAGCATTTT	TRBD1	TRBJ1-5	TRBV6-6	NA
CASSEFGTGLSNEQFF	TGTGCCAGCAGTGAATTTGGGACAGGCCTCTCCAATGAGCAGTTCTTC	TRBD1	TRBJ2-1	TRBV2	NA
CATGLQGVNQPQHF	TGTGCCACCGGTCTCCAGGGGGTTAATCAGCCCCAGCATTTT	TRBD1	TRBJ1-5	TRBV24-1	NA
CASSSGQGRGFWEKLFF	TGTGCCAGCAGCTCGGGACAGGGGAGAGGATTTTGGGAAAAACTGTTTTTT	TRBD1	TRBJ1-4	TRBV7-9	NA
CASSLDPRSTSTDTQYF	TGTGCCAGCAGCTTAGACCCCCGGAGCACTAGCACAGATACGCAGTATTTT	NA	TRBJ2-3	TRBV7-2	NA
CASSETRGVGEKLFF	TGTGCCAGCAGTGAAACTCGGGGGGTTGGAGAAAAACTGTTTTTT	NA	TRBJ1-4	TRBV25-1	NA
CASSRTSGVGDTQYF	TGTGCCAGCAGTCGGACTAGCGGGGTGGGAGATACGCAGTATTTT	TRBD2	TRBJ2-3	TRBV6-5	NA
CASSGQKETQYF	TGCGCCAGCAGTGGACAAAAAGAGACCCAGTACTTC	NA	TRBJ2-5	TRBV10-2	NA
CASSFSGRDTEAFF	TGTGCCAGCAGCTTCTCCGGGCGGGACACTGAAGCTTTCTTT	NA	TRBJ1-1	TRBV11-2	NA
CASSQESKQYF	TGTGCCAGCAGCCAAGAGAGCAAGCAGTACTTC	NA	TRBJ2-7	TRBV3-1/TRBV3-2	few
CSVVEGLHEKLFF	TGCAGCGTTGTAGAGGGGCTCCATGAAAAACTGTTTTTT	NA	TRBJ1-4	TRBV29-1	NA
CASSPLFARTGGVNGYTF	TGTGCCAGTAGTCCGCTCTTCGCCCGGACAGGGGGGGTCAATGGCTACACCTTC	TRBD1	TRBJ1-2	TRBV19	NA
CASSVSGTGGTEAFF	TGTGCCAGCAGCGTCTCCGGGACAGGGGGCACTGAAGCTTTCTTT	TRBD1	TRBJ1-1	TRBV11-2	few
CASSLTGVGNTEAFF	TGCGCCAGCAGCTTGACGGGAGTAGGAAACACTGAAGCTTTCTTT	NA	TRBJ1-1	TRBV5-1	NA
CASSYPAYTGTGELFF	TGTGCCAGCAGTTACCCCGCCTATACAGGGACCGGGGAGCTGTTTTTT	NA	TRBJ2-2	TRBV6-2/TRBV6-3	NA
CASRPRGGRNIQYF	TGTGCCAGCAGACCGAGGGGGGGGCGAAACATTCAGTACTTC	NA	TRBJ2-4	TRBV7-2	NA
CASSSQKDSGGNTIYF	TGTGCCAGCAGCTCCCAAAAAGACAGTGGTGGAAACACCATATATTTT	NA	TRBJ1-3	TRBV7-2	NA
CASSVALSGGDNEQFF	TGTGCCAGCAGCGTAGCCCTTAGCGGCGGGGACAATGAGCAGTTCTTC	NA	TRBJ2-1	TRBV9	NA
CASRLNIILTDSYGYTF	TGTGCCAGCAGACTTAATATTATTTTGACAGATTCCTATGGCTACACCTTC	NA	TRBJ1-2	TRBV7-8	few
CASVSGGNTGELFF	TGTGCCAGTGTTAGCGGGGGGAACACCGGGGAGCTGTTTTTT	TRBD2	TRBJ2-2	TRBV19	NA
CASSPPGRESQYF	TGTGCCAGCAGTCCGCCCGGACGGGAATCGCAGTATTTT	NA	TRBJ2-3	TRBV6-5	NA
CASSLGTGVGDTQYF	TGCGCCAGCAGCTTGGGGACAGGGGTAGGTGATACGCAGTATTTT	TRBD1	TRBJ2-3	TRBV5-1	NA
CASSAWTGASEPQHF	TGTGCCAGCAGTGCCTGGACAGGGGCCTCCGAGCCCCAGCATTTT	TRBD1	TRBJ1-5	TRBV27	NA
CASSRQLAGETQYF	TGTGCCAGCAGCCGACAACTAGCGGGGGAGACCCAGTACTTC	TRBD2	TRBJ2-5	TRBV11-2	NA
CASSPQGAYGYTF	TGTGCCAGCAGCCCCCAGGGGGCGTATGGCTACACCTTC	TRBD1	TRBJ1-2	TRBV3-1/TRBV3-2	many
CASSQREREEAFF	TGTGCCAGCAGCCAAAGAGAAAGGGAGGAAGCTTTCTTT	NA	TRBJ1-1	TRBV3-1/TRBV3-2	NA
CASGAGRVDEQFF	TGCGCCAGCGGTGCGGGTAGGGTAGATGAGCAGTTCTTC	NA	TRBJ2-1	TRBV5-1	once
CASSLGQGKETQYF	TGCGCCAGCAGCTTGGGACAGGGAAAAGAGACCCAGTACTTC	TRBD1	TRBJ2-5	TRBV5-1	NA
CASSFNRGGYTF	TGTGCCAGCAGTTTTAATAGGGGCGGCTACACCTTC	NA	TRBJ1-2	TRBV6-2/TRBV6-3	NA